Listed below are T cell receptor beta chains from one sample, sequenced in a study of cytomegalovirus exposure and HLA in healthy donors. Sequenced by immunoSEQ multiplex PCR; TCRdb stores in-frame clones only, minus some. The sample holds 130,000 to 150,000 clones, 75% to 90% seen once. Sequenced: PBMCs. The receptor source for this set is a woman between 18 and 29 years old in good health and CMV-seropositive. Both conserved end residues are part of each CDR3. A D gene is named only where the DNA matches it firmly.

v_call	d_call	cdr3_aa
TRBV5-8	-	CASSHLSEQYF
TRBV5-6	-	CASSLVQAEQYF
TRBV28	TRBD1	CASSPLTGMDTQYF
TRBV27	TRBD1	CASSLSQGQGLNSPLHF
TRBV19	TRBD2	CASSGGARHTQYF
TRBV19	-	CASSKGGSGANVLTF
TRBV5-1	-	CASSLAGGASTEAFF
TRBV27	-	CASSLSNTQPQHF
TRBV6-5	TRBD1	CASSYSWTGGHEQFF
TRBV25-1	-	CASSVTGTYGYTF
TRBV7-6	TRBD2	CASSLGSGGQTDTQYF
TRBV7-9	TRBD2	CASSVTSGGTDTQYF
TRBV4-2	TRBD1	CASSQQYWTGGNSGNTIYF
TRBV11-2	-	CASSLGYSVETQYF
TRBV9	-	CASSASDAAYEQYF
TRBV9	-	CASSAQGYEQYF
TRBV2	-	CASSVWQNNGYTF
TRBV15	TRBD1	CATSRVRGGLAFF
TRBV30	TRBD1	CAWRVPGQTSGANVLTF
TRBV4-3	TRBD2	CASSHSLADDTGELFF
TRBV6-5	-	CASKKRLDSYEQYF
TRBV28	TRBD1	CATQPPGTGISYEQYF
TRBV4-3	TRBD1	CASSQDLVDRAGVGPNYGYTF
TRBV5-1	-	CASSIGDTNEKLFF
TRBV5-5	-	CASSIGQPFSYEQYF
TRBV27	TRBD1	CASKEVRQGMNTEAFF
TRBV28	-	CASQGLRMNTEAFF
TRBV28	-	CASKSGHSLSNQPQHF
TRBV4-2	TRBD2	CASSQELARGEETQYF
TRBV9	TRBD1	CASSVEITGGDEQYF
TRBV5-4	-	CASSLETATRELFF
TRBV19	-	CASSTRSAETQYF
TRBV6-1	-	CASSETPHTEAFF
TRBV6-6	-	CASTQGWGRDTEAFF
TRBV28	-	CASSQALGGRSQPQHF
TRBV7-6	TRBD1	CASSLAGQGSKYF
TRBV6-6	TRBD1	CASWTGGSGYTF
TRBV5-8	TRBD1	CASSLGTGTENTEAFF
TRBV5-1	-	CASSLFAGEQYF
TRBV6-5	-	CASSYLQGNSPLHF
TRBV5-1	TRBD2	CASSQDLAGSTDTQYF
TRBV5-1	-	CASSPPGGDTQYF
TRBV6-1	-	CASSATGFTEQFF
TRBV15	-	CATSRLGEPTDTQYF
TRBV6-5	-	CASSSSGSNTEAFF
TRBV21-1	-	CASSKGTGGPYEQYF
TRBV5-6	TRBD1	CASSRDRKNSPLHF
TRBV2	TRBD2	CASRARDYPSQETQYF
TRBV6-5	-	CASSYSASTTFYGYTF
TRBV5-1	-	CASSLSSHTGMIGAQYF
TRBV15	TRBD1	CATSSHGQGAGEQYF
TRBV11-2	TRBD1	CASSSLGQGGNTIYF
TRBV4-3	TRBD1	CASSRVRAGQSNTEAFF
TRBV16	TRBD1	CASSQSGWTGAREKLFF
TRBV27	-	CASSSYTPPRGYTF
TRBV5-1	-	CASSLEGVSNQPQHF
TRBV9	-	CASSGSSYEQYF
TRBV5-1	-	CASSLSWRENTEAFF
TRBV5-6	TRBD1	CASINLRDRDSPLHF
TRBV28	TRBD1	CASRPGQGNQPQHF